A selection of T cell receptor beta chains follows, all from one sample in a study of vaccination effects on CD4 cells after COVID-19. This table comes from immunoSEQ multiplex PCR, and its TCRdb copy is limited to in-frame clones, with some not included. The table records under 45,000 clones, around 67% of them present only once. These receptors are not linked to any known antigen. The source material was CD4+ T cells from PBMCs cultured with HCoV-OC43 spike peptides, sampled before COVID-19 vaccination. These receptor sequences come from a human donor who received a COVID-19 vaccine. Both conserved end residues are part of each CDR3. The D gene is left open where the match is weak. Rows give clone size only sometimes, using once, few, many, or a class for an expanded clone.

d_gene,v_gene,j_gene,abundance,CDR3nt,CDR3aa
TRBD2,TRBV11-3,TRBJ2-1,NA,TGTGCCAGCAGCCGAGGACTAGCGGGGGGGGATGAGCAGTTCTTC,CASSRGLAGGDEQFF
NA,TRBV11-2,TRBJ1-5,NA,TGTGCCAGCAGCTTAGATGGTTTGACAAATCAGCCCCAGCATTTT,CASSLDGLTNQPQHF
TRBD1,TRBV7-3,TRBJ2-1,few,TGTGCCAGCAGCTCGACAGGGGTGAATGAGCAGTTCTTC,CASSSTGVNEQFF
TRBD2,TRBV30,TRBJ2-1,NA,TGTGCCTGGAATTGGGGAGGGACCAAGTTCTTC,CAWNWGGTKFF
TRBD1,TRBV18,TRBJ1-2,NA,TGTGCCAGCTCACTCCCTTATACTGGGACAGGGGGACGCAAGTATGGCTACACCTTC,CASSLPYTGTGGRKYGYTF
TRBD2,TRBV4-1,TRBJ2-7,NA,TGCGCCAGCAGCCAAGACAAGATTACGGCGGGAGTTGTCTACGAGCAGTACTTC,CASSQDKITAGVVYEQYF
NA,TRBV5-4,TRBJ1-1,NA,TGTGCCAGCCGGATAGGTGGGCGGGCTGAAGCTTTCTTT,CASRIGGRAEAFF
NA,TRBV7-8,TRBJ1-6,NA,TGTGCCAGCAGCCCGGGGGGGACGGCCAATTCACCCCTCCACTTT,CASSPGGTANSPLHF
TRBD2,TRBV4-1,TRBJ2-2,NA,TGCGCCAGCAGCTCACACGTTAGCGGGGTTGGCACCGGGGAGCTGTTTTTT,CASSSHVSGVGTGELFF
NA,TRBV6-2/TRBV6-3,TRBJ1-1,NA,TGTGCCAGCAGTTTGCTGACAGGCTCCACTGAAGCTTTCTTT,CASSLLTGSTEAFF
TRBD1,TRBV4-1,TRBJ2-5,NA,TGCGCCAGCAGCCGACAAGGACAGGGGGGTGGAGAGACCCAGTACTTC,CASSRQGQGGGETQYF
NA,TRBV11-1,TRBJ2-3,NA,TGTGCCAGCAGCTTCCATAAAGATACGCAGTATTTT,CASSFHKDTQYF
NA,TRBV6-4,TRBJ1-1,NA,TGTGCCAGCAGGAGGACGGGACAACACACTGAAGCTTTCTTT,CASRRTGQHTEAFF
TRBD2,TRBV5-1,TRBJ2-7,NA,TGCGCCAGCAGCTCGCGTCCCACTAGCGGGACGGGCCTCGAGCAGTACTTC,CASSSRPTSGTGLEQYF
NA,TRBV29-1,TRBJ1-1,NA,TGCAGCGCCACTCACGGGAACACTGAAGCTTTCTTT,CSATHGNTEAFF
NA,TRBV6-7,TRBJ2-1,once,TGTGCCAGCAGGGTAGCTTACAATGAGCAGTTCTTC,CASRVAYNEQFF
TRBD1,TRBV9,TRBJ1-2,NA,TGTGCCAGCAGCGGGCCCGGGACAGGCGGCTATGGCTACACCTTC,CASSGPGTGGYGYTF
NA,TRBV2,TRBJ1-3,NA,TGTGCCAGCAGTAGGACAGCGCAAACCTCTGGAAACACCATATATTTT,CASSRTAQTSGNTIYF
NA,TRBV30,TRBJ1-2,few,TGTGCCTGGAGTGTTAGCGGATGGGGCTACACCTTC,CAWSVSGWGYTF
NA,TRBV7-9,TRBJ2-3,NA,TGTGCCAGCAGCTCCCCCCTATATACGCAGTATTTT,CASSSPLYTQYF
NA,TRBV6-5,TRBJ2-1,NA,TGTGCCAGCAGTTGGGGGACTCATCCCTCCTACAATGAGCAGTTCTTC,CASSWGTHPSYNEQFF
NA,TRBV28,TRBJ2-7,few,TGTGCCAGCAGGGGAGACAGCTTCTACGAGCAGTACTTC,CASRGDSFYEQYF
NA,TRBV28,TRBJ1-2,NA,TGTGCCTCGAATCCCCAGGGTTCCTACTATGGCTACACCTTC,CASNPQGSYYGYTF
NA,TRBV20-1,TRBJ1-4,NA,TGCAGTGGAAGGGCTGGAGAAAAACTGTTTTTT,CSGRAGEKLFF
NA,TRBV2,TRBJ1-3,NA,TGTGCCAGCAAAGCCAGGATTTTAAACACCATATATTTT,CASKARILNTIYF
NA,TRBV19,TRBJ2-3,NA,TGTGCCAGTAGTATCGGCCAGGTTAGCACAGATACGCAGTATTTT,CASSIGQVSTDTQYF
TRBD2,TRBV9,TRBJ2-2,NA,TGTGCCAGCAGCGTAGAACAAGGACTAGTGGAGACCGGGGAGCTGTTTTTT,CASSVEQGLVETGELFF
TRBD2,TRBV6-6,TRBJ2-6,NA,TGTGCCAGCGGACTAGGTCTGGGGTCCGGGGCCAACGTCCTGACTTTC,CASGLGLGSGANVLTF
NA,TRBV6-2/TRBV6-3,TRBJ1-2,NA,TGTGCCAGCAGTTACGACAGTTTCAACTATGGCTACACCTTC,CASSYDSFNYGYTF
NA,TRBV19,TRBJ1-3,NA,TGTGCCAGTTCTACGTACGGCTTCGGAAACACCATATATTTT,CASSTYGFGNTIYF
NA,TRBV19,TRBJ2-3,NA,TGTGCCAGTAGTATGGTCGGGGAGGCAGATACGCAGTATTTT,CASSMVGEADTQYF
NA,TRBV14,TRBJ2-5,NA,TGTGCCAGCAGCCAAATCGCGGGACTGGCCATCGCCCAGTACTTC,CASSQIAGLAIAQYF
TRBD1,TRBV4-1,TRBJ1-1,NA,TGCGCCAGCAGCCAAGATCACAGGGGATCTAAAGCTTTCTTT,CASSQDHRGSKAFF
NA,TRBV5-5,TRBJ1-4,few,TGTGCCAGCAGCCGCGGACCCGGGGGTGAAAAACTGTTTTTT,CASSRGPGGEKLFF
TRBD2,TRBV2,TRBJ2-3,NA,TGTGCCAGCCGAGTGGGGGGATCGGGGGGGCCGACAGATACGCAGTATTTT,CASRVGGSGGPTDTQYF
TRBD1,TRBV28,TRBJ2-5,NA,TGTGCCAGCAACGGAGGCGGACAGGGGGCGAGGGAGACCCAGTACTTC,CASNGGGQGARETQYF
NA,TRBV6-2/TRBV6-3,TRBJ2-2,NA,TGTGCCAGCAGCGCTTTCGAAGGGGAGCTGTTTTTT,CASSAFEGELFF
NA,TRBV5-6,TRBJ2-3,once,TGTGCCAGCAGCTTGGGCAGGACGCTTCAGTCGCAGTATTTT,CASSLGRTLQSQYF
NA,TRBV7-8,TRBJ2-7,NA,TGTGCCAGCAGCTACCGTCCGGAGGCCTACGAGCAGTACTTC,CASSYRPEAYEQYF
TRBD1,TRBV2,TRBJ1-2,NA,TGTGCCAGCAGTCAAGGGGGGGGACAGGGATATGGCTACACCTTC,CASSQGGGQGYGYTF
NA,TRBV3-1/TRBV3-2,TRBJ1-2,NA,TGTGCCAGCAGTCCCAAAATGTCTATTAACTATGGCTACACCTTC,CASSPKMSINYGYTF
NA,TRBV6-2/TRBV6-3,TRBJ1-1,NA,TGTGCCAGCAGTACCGGGCTTTTTAAAGCTTTCTTT,CASSTGLFKAFF
NA,TRBV27,TRBJ1-5,NA,TGTGCCAGCAGTTTCTCAGGCAATCAGCCCCAGCATTTT,CASSFSGNQPQHF
NA,TRBV4-1,TRBJ2-1,once,TGCGCCAGCAGCCTGATTCTGGGCCCAACAACGGGAAATGAGCAGTTCTTC,CASSLILGPTTGNEQFF
NA,TRBV3-1/TRBV3-2,TRBJ1-2,NA,TGTGCCAGCAGCCGGCGGGGGACCCAATATGGCTACACCTTC,CASSRRGTQYGYTF
NA,TRBV5-4,TRBJ2-1,NA,TGTGCCAGCAGCTCGGGTACGAGGGGAACCTACAATGAGCAGTTCTTC,CASSSGTRGTYNEQFF
NA,TRBV12-5,TRBJ1-2,NA,TGTGCTAGTGCTATAGATCTCCTCTATGGCTACACCTTC,CASAIDLLYGYTF
NA,TRBV6-1,TRBJ1-6,few,TGTGCCAGCAGTGCCCAAGCCGCTAGCTCCTATAATTCACCCCTCCACTTT,CASSAQAASSYNSPLHF
NA,TRBV3-1/TRBV3-2,TRBJ1-1,NA,TGTGCCAGCAGCCAAGATGTGAACACTGAAGCTTTCTTT,CASSQDVNTEAFF
TRBD2,TRBV3-1/TRBV3-2,TRBJ2-5,NA,TGTGCCAGCAGCCCTAGCGGGGGGGCCCAGGAGACCCAGTACTTC,CASSPSGGAQETQYF
NA,TRBV28,TRBJ2-7,NA,TGTGCCAGCAGTTTGGCCCGCAACGAGCAGTACTTC,CASSLARNEQYF